The rows below give T cell receptor beta chains drawn from one sample of a study of breast tumors, draining lymph nodes, adjacent tissues. TCRdb reprocessed the multiplex PCR reads with MiXCR, giving one entry per CDR3 protein. The sample has 200,000 to 300,000 distinct CDR3 sequences, 30% seen once. Sample: axillary lymph node tissue. The source of these receptors is a female donor with breast cancer. Some clones in this sample may be carry-over from other donors' samples. Each CDR3 is given with its conserved first and last residue. The D gene is left open where the match is weak. Size is omitted from some rows. Given values are once, few, many or a class for expanded clones.

size,J,length,V,D,CDR3,DNA
.,TRBJ2-2,14,TRBV4-1,TRBD1,CASSLGQDTGELFF,TGCGCCAGCAGCCTGGGACAGGACACCGGGGAGCTGTTTTTT
.,TRBJ1-2,13,TRBV27,.,CAARANLNYGYTF,TGTGCCGCTAGGGCGAACCTTAACTATGGCTACACCTTC
few,TRBJ1-1,13,TRBV10-3,.,CAISAETNTEAFF,TGTGCCATCAGTGCCGAAACGAACACTGAAGCTTTCTTT
many,TRBJ2-3,16,TRBV15,TRBD1,CATSSRQGMGTDTQYF,TGTGCCACCAGCAGTAGACAGGGTATGGGCACAGATACGCAGTATTTT
many,TRBJ1-6,15,TRBV2,.,CASSEGGRAGFPLHF,TGTGCCAGCAGTGAAGGGGGAAGGGCAGGTTTTCCCCTCCACTTT
many,TRBJ2-1,17,TRBV5-1,.,CASRGRATGLNFHEQFF,TGCGCCAGCAGGGGAAGGGCCACCGGACTCAACTTTCATGAGCAGTTCTTC
.,TRBJ2-7,16,TRBV6-5,TRBD2,CASRPLGTRGAYEQYF,TGTGCCAGCAGACCCCTAGGGACTAGAGGAGCCTACGAGCAGTACTTC
many,TRBJ2-7,15,TRBV10-3,TRBD2,CAISPPGGGRGEQYF,TGTGCCATCAGTCCACCGGGGGGGGGGAGGGGCGAGCAGTACTTC
many,TRBJ2-7,13,TRBV7-9,.,CASSLEIHHEQYF,TGTGCCAGCAGCTTAGAGATCCACCACGAGCAGTACTTC
many,TRBJ2-1,13,TRBV13,TRBD1,CASSLTGLNEQFF,TGTGCCAGCAGCCTGACAGGGTTAAATGAGCAGTTCTTC
.,TRBJ2-7,12,TRBV18,TRBD1,CASSRGQGGSNF,TGTGCCAGCTCACGGGGACAGGGGGGATCGAACTTC
many,TRBJ1-4,14,TRBV20-1,TRBD1,CSARWDSTLEKLFF,TGCAGTGCTAGGTGGGACAGCACTCTTGAAAAACTGTTTTTT
.,TRBJ2-6,9,TRBV12-3/TRBV12-4,.,CASSSRMTF,TGTGCCAGCAGCTCAAGAATGACTTTC
many,TRBJ2-2,15,TRBV4-2,.,CASSQVGPDAGELFF,TGTGCCAGCAGCCAAGTAGGCCCGGACGCCGGGGAGCTGTTTTTT
.,TRBJ1-2,12,TRBV6-5,TRBD1,CASSRGGGGYTF,TGTGCCAGCAGTCGAGGGGGCGGAGGCTACACCTTC
many,TRBJ2-1,14,TRBV20-1,.,CSALGAVPHNEQFF,TGCAGTGCTCTAGGAGCGGTCCCCCACAATGAGCAGTTCTTC
.,TRBJ2-3,16,TRBV7-2,TRBD2,CASRDPAGGPTDTQYF,TGTGCCAGCAGAGATCCTGCGGGAGGGCCCACAGATACGCAGTATTTT
many,TRBJ2-5,13,TRBV5-8,.,CASSITGAETQYF,TGTGCCAGCAGCATAACGGGAGCAGAGACCCAGTACTTC
many,TRBJ2-1,15,TRBV10-1,.,CASRGRSGSYNEQFF,TGCGCCAGCAGAGGACGGTCAGGATCTTACAATGAGCAGTTCTTC
many,TRBJ2-6,16,TRBV9,.,CASSPDLHPGANVLTF,TGTGCCAGCAGCCCCGACTTGCATCCTGGGGCCAACGTCCTGACTTTC